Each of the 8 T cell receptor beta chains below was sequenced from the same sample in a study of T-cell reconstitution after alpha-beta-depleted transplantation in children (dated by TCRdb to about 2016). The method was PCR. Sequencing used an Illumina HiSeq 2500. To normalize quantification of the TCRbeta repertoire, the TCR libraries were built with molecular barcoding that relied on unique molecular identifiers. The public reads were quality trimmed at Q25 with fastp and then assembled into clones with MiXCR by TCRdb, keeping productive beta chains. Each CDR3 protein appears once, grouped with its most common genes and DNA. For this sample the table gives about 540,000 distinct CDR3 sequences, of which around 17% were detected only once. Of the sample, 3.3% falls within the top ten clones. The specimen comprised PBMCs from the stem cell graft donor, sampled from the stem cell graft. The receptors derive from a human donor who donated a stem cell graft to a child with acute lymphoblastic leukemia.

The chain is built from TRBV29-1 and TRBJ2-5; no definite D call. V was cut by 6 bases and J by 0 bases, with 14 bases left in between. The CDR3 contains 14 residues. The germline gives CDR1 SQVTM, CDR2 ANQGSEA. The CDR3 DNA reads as TGCAGCGTCCCCGAGCCAACTTACCAAGAGACCCAGTACTTC. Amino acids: CSVPEPTYQETQYF.

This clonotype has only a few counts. The CDR3 region is CASSLWGGPTFF. The CDR3 DNA is TGTGCCAGCAGTTTATGGGGAGGTCCAACTTTCTTT. The gene calls are TRBV27 and TRBJ1-1; D remains ambiguous. CDR1 and CDR2 (germline): MNHEY, SMNVEV (reference sequence). V lost 1 base to trimming and J lost 12 bases, with 12 bases between them. CDR3 length: 12 residues.

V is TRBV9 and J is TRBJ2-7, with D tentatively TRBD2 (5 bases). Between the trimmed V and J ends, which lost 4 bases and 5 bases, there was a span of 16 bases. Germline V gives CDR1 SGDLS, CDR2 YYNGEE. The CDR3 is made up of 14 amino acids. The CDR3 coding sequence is TGTGCCAGCAGCTACACCCCGGGGTACAACGAGCAGTACTTC. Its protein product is CASSYTPGYNEQYF.

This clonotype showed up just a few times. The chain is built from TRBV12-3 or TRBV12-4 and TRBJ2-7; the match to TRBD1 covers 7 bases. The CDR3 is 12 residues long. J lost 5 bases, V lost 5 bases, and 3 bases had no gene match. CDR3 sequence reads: CASSQQGHEQYF. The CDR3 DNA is TGTGCCAGCAGTCAACAGGGGCACGAGCAGTACTTC.

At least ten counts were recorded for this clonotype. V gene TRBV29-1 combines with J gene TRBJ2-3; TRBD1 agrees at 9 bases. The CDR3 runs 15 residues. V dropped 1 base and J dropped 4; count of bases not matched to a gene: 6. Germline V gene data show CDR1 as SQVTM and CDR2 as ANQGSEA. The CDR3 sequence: CSVEGLDRGSDTQYF. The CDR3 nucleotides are TGCAGCGTTGAAGGATTGGACAGGGGTTCAGATACGCAGTATTTT.

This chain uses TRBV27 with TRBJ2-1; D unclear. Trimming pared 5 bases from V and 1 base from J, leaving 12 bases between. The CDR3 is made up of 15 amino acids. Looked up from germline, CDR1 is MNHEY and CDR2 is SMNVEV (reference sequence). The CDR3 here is CASSPLPLSYNEQFF. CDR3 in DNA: TGTGCCAGCAGTCCACTACCCCTATCCTACAATGAGCAGTTCTTC.

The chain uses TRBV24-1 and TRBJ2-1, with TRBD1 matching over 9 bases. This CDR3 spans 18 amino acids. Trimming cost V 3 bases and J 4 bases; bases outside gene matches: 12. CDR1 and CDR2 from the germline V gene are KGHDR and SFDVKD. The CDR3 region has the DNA TGTGCCACCAGTGATACATCTTACAGGGGGCCTAGGTACAATGAGCAGTTCTTC. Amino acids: CATSDTSYRGPRYNEQFF.

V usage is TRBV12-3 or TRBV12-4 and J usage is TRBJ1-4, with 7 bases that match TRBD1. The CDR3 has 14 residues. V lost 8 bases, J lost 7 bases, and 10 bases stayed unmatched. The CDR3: CASGGAGGFEKLFF. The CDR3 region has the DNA TGTGCCAGCGGGGGGGCAGGGGGTTTTGAAAAACTGTTTTTT.